Listed below are T cell receptor beta chains from one sample, sequenced in a study of neurological immune-mediated disorders. TCRdb re-called the 5' RACE reads with MiXCR, one entry per CDR3 protein. This table has 40,000 or so distinct CDR3 sequences, around 5% appearing once. The sample consisted of CD4+ T cells from blood. These receptors came from a man aged 18 to 29 in good health. Both conserved end residues are part of each CDR3. Fields, in order: V gene, clone size, D gene, J gene, CDR3 DNA, CDR3 protein. A D gene is named only where the DNA matches it firmly. The size of a clone is reported for some rows only, either as once, few or many, or as a class for expanded clones.

>TRBV5-1|many|-|TRBJ2-5
TGCGCCAGCAGCTTGTTCCCGGGGGAGTCCCAGTACTTC
CASSLFPGESQYF
>TRBV7-3|many|-|TRBJ2-2
TGTGCCAGCAGCTTGAGGGGGGGGACGAACACCGGGGAGCTGTTTTTT
CASSLRGGTNTGELFF
>TRBV5-1|many|-|TRBJ2-5
TGCGCCAGCAGCCGAGAGGGAAGAGGAGAGACCCAGTACTTC
CASSREGRGETQYF
>TRBV12-3/TRBV12-4|many|-|TRBJ2-7
TGTGCCAGCAGTTTCGTCAGGGCCGAGCAGTACTTC
CASSFVRAEQYF
>TRBV18|many|TRBD1|TRBJ2-7
TGTGCCAGCTCGCCAGGACAGGGGGCCCCCTACGAGCAGTACTTC
CASSPGQGAPYEQYF
>TRBV5-1|many|-|TRBJ1-1
TGCGCCAGCAGCTGGGACCTTAGGGGAACTGAAGCTTTCTTT
CASSWDLRGTEAFF
>TRBV7-3|many|-|TRBJ1-5
TGTGCCAGCAGCTCCCTTTCTGGCAATCAGCCCCAGCATTTT
CASSSLSGNQPQHF
>TRBV5-5|many|TRBD1|TRBJ2-7
TGTGCCAGCAGTCGACAGGGCCCCTACGAGCAGTACTTC
CASSRQGPYEQYF
>TRBV7-2|many|-|TRBJ1-6
TGTGCCAGCAGCCCCCAATCCTATAATTCACCCCTCCACTTT
CASSPQSYNSPLHF
>TRBV11-2|-|-|TRBJ2-7
TGTGCCAGCAGCTTCACCGGGACCCAAGCCTACGAGCAGTACTTC
CASSFTGTQAYEQYF
>TRBV5-1|many|-|TRBJ2-1
TGCGCCAGCAGACTCGGACACTATGAGCAGTTCTTC
CASRLGHYEQFF
>TRBV29-1|many|-|TRBJ2-3
TGCAGCGTGCGCAGACTGCCCGCAACAGATACGCAGTATTTT
CSVRRLPATDTQYF
>TRBV7-2|many|TRBD2|TRBJ2-7
TGTGCCAGCAGCTTAATCGGGGGGTCAGAGCAGTACTTC
CASSLIGGSEQYF
>TRBV6-5|many|-|TRBJ2-1
TGTGCCAGCAGTTACTCGCCCCATGAGCAGTTCTTC
CASSYSPHEQFF
>TRBV6-5|many|-|TRBJ1-5
TGTGCCAGCAGCTCGACAGGCAATCAGCCCCAGCATTTT
CASSSTGNQPQHF
>TRBV29-1|many|TRBD1|TRBJ1-6
TGCAGCGTTCCACAGGGGAAAGGAGATAATTCACCCCTCCACTTT
CSVPQGKGDNSPLHF
>TRBV7-9|many|-|TRBJ1-6
TGTGCCAGCAGCTTAGCATCTTCACCCCTCCACTTT
CASSLASSPLHF
>TRBV14|many|-|TRBJ2-7
TGTGCCAGCAGCAGCTGGACCGACGCTACCTACGAGCAGTACTTC
CASSSWTDATYEQYF
>TRBV6-2/TRBV6-3|-|-|TRBJ2-1
TGTGCCAGCAGACCAACAGGGTTATGGGGGAGGGGACATGAGCAGTTCTTC
CASRPTGLWGRGHEQFF
>TRBV19|many|-|TRBJ1-1
TGTGCCAGTAGTATAGATGGGGCCAGCTTCATGAACACTGAAGCTTTCTTT
CASSIDGASFMNTEAFF
>TRBV18|many|TRBD1|TRBJ2-7
TGTGCCAGCTCACCACGGGACAGCTACTACGAGCAGTACTTC
CASSPRDSYYEQYF
>TRBV20-1|many|-|TRBJ1-5
TGCAGTGCTAGAGACAACAGAGGGAGCAATCAGCCCCAGCATTTT
CSARDNRGSNQPQHF
>TRBV5-1|many|-|TRBJ2-5
TGCGCCAGCAGCTCGGAGTACCAAGAGACCCAGTACTTC
CASSSEYQETQYF
>TRBV6-1|many|-|TRBJ1-3
TGTGCCAGCAGTGAACTGTTGACATACTCTGGAAACACCATATATTTT
CASSELLTYSGNTIYF
>TRBV27|many|TRBD1|TRBJ1-2
TGTGCCAGCAGCCGGGACAGGGTCGGCTATGGCTACACCTTC
CASSRDRVGYGYTF
>TRBV28|many|-|TRBJ1-2
TGTGCCAGCAGTTTCGGGCAGAACTATGGCTACACCTTC
CASSFGQNYGYTF
>TRBV6-6|few|-|TRBJ1-5
TGTGCCAGCCGACAGCGCCAAGGTTGGAATCAGCCCCAGCATTTT
CASRQRQGWNQPQHF
>TRBV5-1|many|-|TRBJ1-1
TGCGCCAGCACCACAGGGTCGTACACTGAAGCTTTCTTT
CASTTGSYTEAFF
>TRBV20-1|many|-|TRBJ2-3
TGCAGTGCCCCAAAGGCGGAATCGACAGATACGCAGTATTTT
CSAPKAESTDTQYF
>TRBV27|many|-|TRBJ2-5
TGTGCCAGCAGTTCCCTTAGGGGGGGGGGTGAGACCCAGTACTTC
CASSSLRGGGETQYF
>TRBV5-1|many|-|TRBJ1-2
TGCGCCAGCAGCTTGCGGGCAGGGGAAGACTATGGCTACACCTTC
CASSLRAGEDYGYTF
>TRBV15|many|TRBD1|TRBJ1-3
TGTGCCACCAGCTTTAGACAGGGAAGAAACACCATATATTTT
CATSFRQGRNTIYF
>TRBV10-3|many|-|TRBJ1-2
TGTGCCATCAGTGCCCCGACAGACTATGGCTACACCTTC
CAISAPTDYGYTF
>TRBV3-1|many|-|TRBJ1-5
TGTGCCAGCAGCCAAGACCTTAATCAGCCCCAGCATTTT
CASSQDLNQPQHF
>TRBV5-1|many|TRBD2|TRBJ2-5
TGCGCCAGCAGCTTGGCCGGCGGGAGAGAAGAGACCCAGTACTTC
CASSLAGGREETQYF
>TRBV7-3|-|-|TRBJ1-5
TGTGCCAGCAGCCCCCCTATAAGTGTCTGGGGAAATCAGCCCCAGCATTTT
CASSPPISVWGNQPQHF
>TRBV6-5|many|-|TRBJ1-1
TGTGCCAGCAGTTACTCCACGGGGGAGTGGACTGAAGCTTTCTTT
CASSYSTGEWTEAFF
>TRBV7-2|many|-|TRBJ2-3
TGTGCCAGCAGCTTAGCGGGTCCAGATACGCAGTATTTT
CASSLAGPDTQYF
>TRBV5-6|many|-|TRBJ1-2
TGTGCCAGCAGGCCCGGGACCTGGGCCGACTATGGCTACACCTTC
CASRPGTWADYGYTF
>TRBV5-1|many|-|TRBJ2-2
TGCGCCAGCAGCAAAGGGGAGGCCGGGGAGCTGTTTTTT
CASSKGEAGELFF
>TRBV7-7|many|-|TRBJ2-2
TGTGCTAGCAGCTTATTTTATGAGACCGGGGAGCTGTTTTTT
CASSLFYETGELFF
>TRBV5-1|-|-|TRBJ2-1
TGCGCCAGCAGCTTGGAGTATGTGCGGGATGAGCAGTTCTTT
CASSLEYVRDEQFF
>TRBV2|few|-|TRBJ1-2
TGTGCCAGCACCCCGGTGGGGACCTATGGCTACACCTTC
CASTPVGTYGYTF
>TRBV4-3|many|-|TRBJ1-2
TGCGCCAGCAGCCAAGAGAGTCGTACAGGGCCGGGCTATGGCTACACCTTC
CASSQESRTGPGYGYTF
>TRBV9|-|TRBD2|TRBJ2-1
TGTGCCAGCAGCGCCTCTTTTACTAGCGGGGGGTACAATGAGCAGTTCTTC
CASSASFTSGGYNEQFF
>TRBV7-2|many|-|TRBJ2-5
TGTGCCAGCAGCTTAGGGGTCAGGAGCCAAGAGACCCAGTACTTC
CASSLGVRSQETQYF
>TRBV4-2|many|-|TRBJ2-5
TGTGCCAGCAGCCAAGGTCCAAGGTTGGAGGGGCAAGGAGACCAAGAGACCCAGTACTTC
CASSQGPRLEGQGDQETQYF
>TRBV14|many|-|TRBJ2-3
TGTGCCAGCAGCCGGTTGCCAAACGGTGCCGCTAGCACAGATACGCAGTATTTT
CASSRLPNGAASTDTQYF
>TRBV7-7|few|TRBD1|TRBJ1-2
TGTGCTAGCAGCTTTGTGGAGAAAGACAGGGAGGACTATGGCTACACCTTC
CASSFVEKDREDYGYTF
>TRBV4-1|many|-|TRBJ2-5
TGCGCCAGCAGCCAAGCAAGGGGAGAGACCCAGTACTTC
CASSQARGETQYF
>TRBV5-1|-|TRBD1|TRBJ1-1
TGCGCCAGCACCTCTCAGGGGGTTAACACTGAAACTTTCTTT
CASTSQGVNTETFF